These 25 T cell receptor beta chains were all obtained from the same sample, sequenced in a study of cytomegalovirus exposure and HLA in healthy donors. The PCR employed 60 Vbeta primers together with 13 Jbeta primers. Measured with immunoSEQ multiplex PCR; TCRdb has only the in-frame clones, and not every one. The repertoire consists of about 130,000 clones, with around 80% occurring once and the leading ten covering 1.2%. The sequencing sample was made of PBMCs. Receptors originate from a female donor in good health and CMV-seronegative.

The rearrangement uses TRBV5-1 and TRBJ2-1; D unresolved. The V gene lost 0 bases and the J gene lost 9 bases, with 7 bases spanning the gap. The CDR3 loop spans 12 amino acids. Germline V CDR1 and CDR2: SGHRS, YFSETQ. CDR3 sequence: CASSLVASEQFF. CDR3 bases: TGCGCCAGCAGCTTGGTTGCGTCTGAGCAGTTCTTC.

The V and J genes are TRBV5-4 and TRBJ2-3, with D hard to call. This CDR3 spans 13 amino acids. Trimming left V 0 bases short and J 4 bases short, with 6 bases between. The V gene's germline CDR1 is SGHNT and CDR2 YYREEE (reference sequence). CDR3 amino acids: CASSLGQADTQYF. CDR3 DNA sequence: TGTGCCAGCAGCTTGGGTCAGGCAGATACGCAGTATTTT.

The rearrangement joins TRBV5-1 to TRBJ2-7, with a weak D call TRBD1 (6 bases). The germline V gene encodes CDR1 SGHRS and CDR2 YFSETQ. The CDR3 has 15 amino acids. V gave up 1 base and J gave up 5 bases, with 16 bases separating them. CDR3 DNA sequence: TGCGCCAGCAGCTTGAGTGGACAGAAGTCTGACGAGCAGTACTTC. The encoded protein is CASSLSGQKSDEQYF.

The chain recombines TRBV9 with TRBJ2-7, with 8 positions matching TRBD2. Germline-derived CDR1 and CDR2 are SGDLS and YYNGEE. V was clipped by 3 bases and J by 4 bases; unmatched bases: 6. CDR3 length: 14 residues. The DNA of the CDR3 is TGTGCCAGCAGCGAACGGGGGGGCCAGTACGAGCAGTACTTC. It encodes CASSERGGQYEQYF.

The chain carries TRBV10-1 and TRBJ2-2; 8 positions agree with TRBD2. With 2 bases clipped from V and 6 bases from J, the junction kept 5 bases outside the gene matches. The CDR3 length is 15 residues. In germline, CDR1 is WNHNN, CDR2 SYGVQD (reference sequence). CDR3: CASSEGLAWAGELFF. The CDR3 DNA reads TGCGCCAGCAGTGAGGGACTAGCATGGGCCGGGGAGCTGTTTTTT.

The rearrangement joins TRBV28 to TRBJ1-5, with D possibly being TRBD1 (6 bases). Germline V gives CDR1 MDHEN, CDR2 SYDVKM. Between the trimmed V and J ends, which lost 9 bases and 3 bases, there was a span of 9 bases. The CDR3 contains 12 residues. This CDR3 reads CASRQANQPQHF. The CDR3 bases are TGTGCCAGTAGACAGGCCAATCAGCCCCAGCATTTT.

The rearrangement uses TRBV16 and TRBJ2-5, with a possible D match to TRBD2 (5 bases). The CDR3 totals 12 residues. Germline-derived CDR1 and CDR2 are KGHSY and FQNENV. Trimming left V 3 bases short and J 7 bases short, with 9 bases between. Here the CDR3 reads CASSQGGRTQYF. CDR3 nucleotides: TGTGCCAGCAGCCAGGGCGGGCGGACCCAGTACTTC. The variable domain in full, with the rest retrieved from reference TRBV16 and TRBJ2-5, is GEEVAQTPKHLVRGEGQKAKLYCAPIKGHSYVFWYQQVLKNEFKFLISFQNENVFDETGMPKERFSAKCLPNSPCSLEIQATKLEDSAVYFCASSQGGRTQYFGPGTRLLVL.

The CDR3: CASSVLTGGRDTQYF. The CDR3 DNA sequence: TGTGCCAGCAGCGTACTGACAGGGGGCAGAGATACGCAGTATTTT. V usage is TRBV9 and J usage is TRBJ2-3; TRBD1 aligns across 10 bases. V lost 1 base and J lost 5; bases outside the gene matches: 4. Germline assignment: CDR1 SGDLS and CDR2 YYNGEE. The CDR3 loop spans 15 amino acids.

This chain's CDR3 is CASTRENYGYTF. CDR3 DNA: TGTGCCAGCACCCGCGAGAACTATGGCTACACCTTC. The chain combines TRBV5-6 with TRBJ1-2; D is unresolved. The V and J ends lost 6 bases and 2 bases respectively, with 8 bases between them. Germline V gene lookup returns CDR1 SGHDT and CDR2 YYEEEE. This CDR3 contains 12 residues. Variable domain in full (rest from reference TRBV5-6 and TRBJ1-2): DAGVTQSPTHLIKTRGQQVTLRCSPKSGHDTVSWYQQALGQGPQFIFQYYEEEERQRGNFPDRFSGHQFPNYSSELNVNALLLGDSALYLCASTRENYGYTFGSGTRLTVV.

This clone has just one count. The chain employs TRBV7-3 and TRBJ2-2; 7 positions agree with TRBD1. The CDR3 extends over 15 amino acids. V gave up 5 bases and J gave up 0 bases; unmatched junction bases: 3. CDR1 is SGHTA, CDR2 FQGTGA, per germline. Here the CDR3 reads CASSPQGANTGELFF. The CDR3 DNA reads as TGTGCCAGCAGCCCCCAGGGGGCGAACACCGGGGAGCTGTTTTTT.

The count of this clone is one. The rearrangement joins TRBV25-1 to TRBJ1-4, with D maybe TRBD1 (5 bases). The V and J ends lost 4 bases and 4 bases respectively, with 19 bases between them. From germline, CDR1 is MGHDK and CDR2 SYGVNS. This CDR3 is 17 amino acids long. The CDR3: CASSARVTIGINEKLFF. The CDR3, as DNA: TGTGCCAGCAGTGCCAGGGTTACAATTGGGATTAATGAAAAACTGTTTTTT.

This clone has more than one count but fewer than ten. The V gene is TRBV5-1, the J gene TRBJ1-4; possibly TRBD1 for D (6 bases). Germline CDR1 reads SGHRS; CDR2 reads YFSETQ. This CDR3 region has 14 residues. V shed 4 bases and J shed 1 base, with 8 bases lying between them. The DNA for the CDR3 is TGCGCCAGCAGCCTACAGGGAACTAATGAAAAACTGTTTTTT. The encoded protein is CASSLQGTNEKLFF. Drawing the rest from reference TRBV5-1 and TRBJ1-4, the complete variable domain is KAGVTQTPRYLIKTRGQQVTLSCSPISGHRSVSWYQQTPGQGLQFLFEYFSETQRNKGNFPGRFSGRQFSNSRSEMNVSTLELGDSALYLCASSLQGTNEKLFFGSGTQLSVL.

This chain connects TRBV7-8 to TRBJ2-3, with 12 bases matching TRBD2. The CDR3 contains 17 residues. Germline values: CDR1 SGHVS, CDR2 FQNEAQ. The J segment lost 3 bases and the V segment lost 2 bases, leaving 6 bases of the junction unmatched. The CDR3 region is CASSLRTSGAMTDTQYF. CDR3 bases: TGTGCCAGCAGCTTACGGACTAGCGGGGCAATGACAGATACGCAGTATTTT.

This chain links TRBV28 with TRBJ1-5; 7 bases are shared with TRBD1. Losses at the gene ends were 6 bases for V and 4 bases for J; bases not matched to a gene: 6. Per the germline V gene, CDR1 is MDHEN and CDR2 is SYDVKM. This CDR3 has 14 residues. CDR3 coding DNA: TGTGCCAGCAGCCAGACAGGGAGAAATCAGCCCCAGCATTTT. Its translation: CASSQTGRNQPQHF.

The rearrangement joins TRBV19 to TRBJ1-5; 9 bases map to TRBD1. The CDR3 contains 15 residues. Germline lookup yields CDR1 LNHDA and CDR2 SQIVND (reference sequence). The ends lost 5 bases at V and 6 bases at J; junction bases unmatched: 8. In DNA, the CDR3 is TGTGCCAGTAGTCCTACAGGGGGCGCGGCTCAGCCCCAGCATTTT. It is translated as CASSPTGGAAQPQHF.

The J gene is TRBJ2-5, the V gene TRBV6-1, with D unclear. The germline gives CDR1 MNHNS, CDR2 SASEGT. V was clipped by 10 bases and J by 4 bases, with 13 bases between them. The CDR3 is 12 amino acids. CDR3 sequence: CATSRRVETQYF. The CDR3 DNA sequence: TGTGCCACCTCCCGACGGGTAGAGACCCAGTACTTC.

The chain joins TRBV9 to TRBJ2-3; no definite D call. Trimming left V 4 bases short and J 0 bases short, with 12 bases between. The CDR3 is 15 amino acids. Germline CDR1 SGDLS, CDR2 YYNGEE. CDR3 bases: TGTGCCAGCAGCCCACGACTCTCTAGCACAGATACGCAGTATTTT. Protein product: CASSPRLSSTDTQYF.

The DNA of the CDR3 is TGTGCCAGCAGCCTGGAGAGAGGAAATGAAAAACTGTTTTTT. This sequence encodes CASSLERGNEKLFF. The V and J genes are TRBV7-2 and TRBJ1-4; D not certain. The CDR3 spans 14 residues. Germline V gene sequence: CDR1 SGHTA, CDR2 FQGNSA. V lost 5 bases, J lost 5 bases, and 12 bases lay in between.

The table lists this clone with a count of one. This rearrangement joins TRBV12-5 to TRBJ2-2; 11 bases map to TRBD1. This CDR3 contains 17 residues. Germline V gives CDR1 LGHNT, CDR2 FRNRAP. V gave up 0 bases and J gave up 4 bases; unmatched junction bases: 4. The CDR3: CASGLVSGQGGTGELFF. CDR3 bases: TGTGCTAGTGGTTTGGTATCGGGACAGGGGGGCACCGGGGAGCTGTTTTTT.

The rearrangement links TRBV11-2 to TRBJ2-1, with a weak D call TRBD2 (6 bases). The CDR3 sequence is 15 residues long. Between the trimmed V and J ends, which lost 4 bases and 5 bases, there was a span of 15 bases. The V gene's germline CDR1 is SGHAT and CDR2 FQNNGV. In DNA form, the CDR3 reads TGTGCCAGCAGCTCAGGACTATCCTCTCACAATGAGCAGTTCTTC. The encoded protein is CASSSGLSSHNEQFF.

The rearrangement links TRBV5-6 to TRBJ1-6, with 9 bases that match TRBD1. The CDR3 covers 16 residues. The J segment lost 6 bases and the V segment lost 4 bases, leaving 8 bases of the junction unmatched. Germline CDR1 reads SGHDT; CDR2 reads YYEEEE. The CDR3 DNA reads TGTGCCAGCAGCGCCGGATACAGGGGGCCTAATTCACCCCTCCACTTT. It codes for CASSAGYRGPNSPLHF.

The chain employs TRBV7-9 and TRBJ2-7, with D possibly matching TRBD2 (6 bases). V was clipped by 5 bases and J by 3 bases, with 26 bases between them. Per the germline V gene, CDR1 is SEHNR and CDR2 is FQNEAQ (reference sequence). The CDR3 runs 18 residues. CDR3 in DNA: TGTGCCAGCAGCGCCCCCTTACTTGGTCCCCCGGGAGTCTACGAGCAGTACTTC. This codes for CASSAPLLGPPGVYEQYF.

This clone was observed a single time. The V call is TRBV4-2, the J call TRBJ2-3; TRBD2 might be the D (6 bases). Trimming left V 0 bases short and J 2 bases short, with 9 bases between. The CDR3 sequence is 15 residues long. Germline V lookup: CDR1 LGHNA, CDR2 YNFKEQ. The CDR3 bases are TGTGCCAGCAGCCAAGATGCGGGGTACACAGATACGCAGTATTTT. Translation gives CASSQDAGYTDTQYF.

The V and J genes are TRBV21-1 and TRBJ1-1. TRBV21-1 is a recognized pseudogene. The CDR3 spans 15 residues. The CDR3 bases are TGTGCCAGCAGCAAAGAGGTACGCCGGGGTCCTGAAGCTTTCTTT. This encodes CASSKEVRRGPEAFF.

The rearrangement links TRBV25-1 to TRBJ2-2; 7 positions agree with TRBD2. The CDR3 is 17 amino acids. V shed 1 base, J shed 0 bases, and the junction held 5 bases outside the gene matches. Germline loops: CDR1 MGHDK, CDR2 SYGVNS. The CDR3 DNA follows: TGTGCCAGCAGTGAATCCAGACTAGCTGCGAACACCGGGGAGCTGTTTTTT. Residues: CASSESRLAANTGELFF.